The following is a T cell receptor (beta chain) sequence with its context. The data were obtained in a study of blood T cell repertoires in COVID-19. On the study more broadly: Donors in the United States, Italy and Spain gave samples during acute or convalescent COVID-19. T cells, B-cell-depleted T cells, or PBMCs provided the cDNA or gDNA that served as material.

This CDR3 is built from 14 residues. CDR1 is SEHNR, CDR2 FQNEAQ, per germline (reference sequence). Unmatched junction bases numbered 4, after V lost 6 bases and J lost 0 bases. How the authors handled the data: Amplifying reference gene primers gave estimates of nucleated cell counts. This table comes from immunoSEQ multiplex PCR, and its TCRdb copy is limited to in-frame clones, with some not included. That table supplies the V and J calls and clone size; D and trimming were determined from the DNA. This table holds 200,000 or so clones, 70% to 90% found once. The rearrangement links TRBV7-9 to TRBJ1-1, with TRBD1 matching over 7 bases. The TCR originated in a woman in her thirties or forties who had recovered from COVID-19. Material: peripheral blood. In DNA, the CDR3 is TGTGCCAGCAGGAAACAGGGGCTGAACACTGAAGCTTTCTTT. Its translation is CASRKQGLNTEAFF.